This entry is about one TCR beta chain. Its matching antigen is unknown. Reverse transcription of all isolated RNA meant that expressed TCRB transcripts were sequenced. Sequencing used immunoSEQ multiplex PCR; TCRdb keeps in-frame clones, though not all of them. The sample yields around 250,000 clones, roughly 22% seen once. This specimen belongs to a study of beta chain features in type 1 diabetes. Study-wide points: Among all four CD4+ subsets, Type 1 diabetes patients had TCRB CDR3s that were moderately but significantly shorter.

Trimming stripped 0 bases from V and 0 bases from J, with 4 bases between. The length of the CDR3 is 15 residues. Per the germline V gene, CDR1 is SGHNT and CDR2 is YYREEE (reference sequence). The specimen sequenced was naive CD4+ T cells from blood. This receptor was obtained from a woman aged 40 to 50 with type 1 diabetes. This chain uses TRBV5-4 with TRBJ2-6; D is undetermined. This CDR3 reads CASSLDISGANVLTF. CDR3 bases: TGTGCCAGCAGCTTGGATATCTCTGGGGCCAACGTCCTGACTTTC. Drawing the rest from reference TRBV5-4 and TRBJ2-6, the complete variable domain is ETGVTQSPTHLIKTRGQQVTLRCSSQSGHNTVSWYQQALGQGPQFIFQYYREEENGRGNFPPRFSGLQFPNYSSELNVNALELDDSALYLCASSLDISGANVLTFGAGSRLTVL.